The entry below describes one TCR beta chain. One end of the junction varies from germline; a read error may be responsible. A modified ARM-PCR protocol with three rounds of nested PCR amplified TCRbeta. TCRdb reprocessed the multiplex PCR reads via MiXCR and lists one record per CDR3 protein. The repertoire consists of 75,000 to 90,000 distinct CDR3 sequences, with 65% to 80% occurring once and the leading ten covering 21%. The entry originates in a study of tumor and adjacent non-tumor tissue in lung cancer. RNA was extracted from bulk tissue without any cell sorting. More than 3 cm separated this lung sample from the edge of the tumor. This TCR came from a woman aged 45-59 years with non-small cell lung cancer. The sequencing input was distant non-tumor lung tissue.

DNA for the CDR3: TGCAGCATTGAAGGGTTCGGCGGTGTAACCTCCTACACTGAGCAGTTCTTC. It is translated as CSIEGFGGVTSYTEQFF. The V and J genes are TRBV29-1 and TRBJ2-1; D remains unclear. Germline CDR1 and CDR2: SQVTM and ANQGSEA. This CDR3 has 17 amino acids.